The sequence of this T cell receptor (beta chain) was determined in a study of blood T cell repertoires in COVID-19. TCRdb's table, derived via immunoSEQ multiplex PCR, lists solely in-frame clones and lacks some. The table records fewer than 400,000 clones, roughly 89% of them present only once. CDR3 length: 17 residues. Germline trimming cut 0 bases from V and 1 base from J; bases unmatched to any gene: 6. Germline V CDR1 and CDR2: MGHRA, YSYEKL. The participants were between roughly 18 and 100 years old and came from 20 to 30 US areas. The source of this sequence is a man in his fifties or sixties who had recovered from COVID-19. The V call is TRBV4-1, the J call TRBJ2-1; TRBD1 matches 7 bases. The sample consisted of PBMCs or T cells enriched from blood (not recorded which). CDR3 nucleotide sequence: TGCGCCAGCAGCCAAGATGTAGAGACAGGGTCCTACAATGAGCAGTTCTTC. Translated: CASSQDVETGSYNEQFF.